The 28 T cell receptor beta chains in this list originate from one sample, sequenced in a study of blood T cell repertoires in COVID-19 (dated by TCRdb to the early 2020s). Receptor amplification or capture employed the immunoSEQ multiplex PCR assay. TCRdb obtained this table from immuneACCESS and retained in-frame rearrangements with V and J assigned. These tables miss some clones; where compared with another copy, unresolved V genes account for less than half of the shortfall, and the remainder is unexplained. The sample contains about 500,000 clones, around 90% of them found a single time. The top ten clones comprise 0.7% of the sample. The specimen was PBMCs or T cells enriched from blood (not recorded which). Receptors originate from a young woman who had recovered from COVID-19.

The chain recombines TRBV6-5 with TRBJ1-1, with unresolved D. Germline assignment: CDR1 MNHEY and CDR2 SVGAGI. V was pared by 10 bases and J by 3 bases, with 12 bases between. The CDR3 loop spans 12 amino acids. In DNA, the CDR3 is TGTGCCACCGTAGACTGGGACACTGAAGCTTTCTTT. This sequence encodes CATVDWDTEAFF.

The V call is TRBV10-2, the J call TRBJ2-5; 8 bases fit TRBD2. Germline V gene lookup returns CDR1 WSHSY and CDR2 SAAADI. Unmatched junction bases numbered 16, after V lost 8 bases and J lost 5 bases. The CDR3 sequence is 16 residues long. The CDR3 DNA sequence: TGCGCCAGCCCCTCAGCAGTAGCGGGGAAACGGGAGACCCAGTACTTC. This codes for CASPSAVAGKRETQYF.

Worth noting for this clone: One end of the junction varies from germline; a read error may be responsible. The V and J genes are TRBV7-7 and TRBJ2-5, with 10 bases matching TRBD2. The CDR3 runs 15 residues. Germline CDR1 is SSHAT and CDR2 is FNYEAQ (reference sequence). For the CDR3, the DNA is TGTGCTAGCAGCTTAGAAGCGGGGGGGCCGGAGACCCAGTACTTC. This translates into CASSLEAGGPETQYF.

CDR3 sequence reads: CASSLATRTNTEAFF. CDR3 bases: TGCGCCAGCAGCTTGGCCACAAGAACGAACACTGAAGCTTTCTTT. V gene TRBV5-1 combines with J gene TRBJ1-1, with D hard to call. V gave up 0 bases and J gave up 1 base, with 10 bases separating them. CDR3 length equals 15 residues. Germline-derived CDR1 and CDR2 are SGHRS and YFSETQ. The whole variable domain, remainder taken from reference TRBV5-1 and TRBJ1-1, is KAGVTQTPRYLIKTRGQQVTLSCSPISGHRSVSWYQQTPGQGLQFLFEYFSETQRNKGNFPGRFSGRQFSNSRSEMNVSTLELGDSALYLCASSLATRTNTEAFFGQGTRLTVV.

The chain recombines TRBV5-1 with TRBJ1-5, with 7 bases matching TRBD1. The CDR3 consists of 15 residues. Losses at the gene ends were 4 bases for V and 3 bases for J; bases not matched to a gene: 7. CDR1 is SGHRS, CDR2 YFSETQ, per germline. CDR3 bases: TGCGCCAGCAGCCCATCCGGGACAGTCAATCAGCCCCAGCATTTT. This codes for CASSPSGTVNQPQHF. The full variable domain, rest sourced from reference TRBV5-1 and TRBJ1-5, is KAGVTQTPRYLIKTRGQQVTLSCSPISGHRSVSWYQQTPGQGLQFLFEYFSETQRNKGNFPGRFSGRQFSNSRSEMNVSTLELGDSALYLCASSPSGTVNQPQHFGDGTRLSIL.

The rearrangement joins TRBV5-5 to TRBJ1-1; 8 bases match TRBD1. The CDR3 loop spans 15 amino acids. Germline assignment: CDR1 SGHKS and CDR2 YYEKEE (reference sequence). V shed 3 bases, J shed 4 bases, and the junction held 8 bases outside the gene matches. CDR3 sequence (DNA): TGTGCCAGCAGCTACGGACAGGGAGGTTCCACTGAAGCTTTCTTT. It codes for CASSYGQGGSTEAFF.

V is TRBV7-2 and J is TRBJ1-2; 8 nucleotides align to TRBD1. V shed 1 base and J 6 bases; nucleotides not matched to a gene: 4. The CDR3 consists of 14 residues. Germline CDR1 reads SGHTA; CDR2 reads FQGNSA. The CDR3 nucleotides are TGTGCCAGCAGCTTAGTGAACAGGGGGAATGGCTACACCTTC. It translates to CASSLVNRGNGYTF.

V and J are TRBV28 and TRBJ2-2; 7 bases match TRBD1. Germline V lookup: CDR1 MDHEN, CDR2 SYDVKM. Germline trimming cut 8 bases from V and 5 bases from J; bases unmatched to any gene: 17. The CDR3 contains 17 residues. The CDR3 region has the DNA TGTGCCAGCGGACTGACAGAAAGGGGGCCCATTACCGGGGAGCTGTTTTTT. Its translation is CASGLTERGPITGELFF.

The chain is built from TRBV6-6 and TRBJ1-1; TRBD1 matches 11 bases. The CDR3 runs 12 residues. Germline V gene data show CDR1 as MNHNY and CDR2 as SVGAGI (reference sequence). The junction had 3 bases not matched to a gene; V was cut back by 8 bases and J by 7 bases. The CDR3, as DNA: TGTGCCAGCGGACAGGGGGCAAATGAAGCTTTCTTT. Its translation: CASGQGANEAFF.

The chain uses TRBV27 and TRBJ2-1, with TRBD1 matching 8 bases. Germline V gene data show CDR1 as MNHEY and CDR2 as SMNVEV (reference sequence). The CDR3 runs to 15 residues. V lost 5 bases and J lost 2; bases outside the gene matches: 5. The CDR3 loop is CASSPGTGAYNEQFF. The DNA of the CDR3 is TGTGCCAGCAGTCCTGGGACAGGTGCCTACAATGAGCAGTTCTTC.

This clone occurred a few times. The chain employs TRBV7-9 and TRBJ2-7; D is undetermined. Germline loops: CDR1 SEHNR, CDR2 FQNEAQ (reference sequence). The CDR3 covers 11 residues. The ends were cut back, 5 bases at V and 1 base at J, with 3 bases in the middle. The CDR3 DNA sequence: TGTGCCAGCAGCCATTCCTACGAGCAGTACTTC. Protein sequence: CASSHSYEQYF.

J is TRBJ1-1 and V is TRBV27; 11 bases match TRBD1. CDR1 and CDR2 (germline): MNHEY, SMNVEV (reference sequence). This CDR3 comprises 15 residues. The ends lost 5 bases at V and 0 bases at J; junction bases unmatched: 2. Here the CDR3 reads CASSPGQGVNTEAFF. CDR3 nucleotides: TGTGCCAGCAGTCCGGGACAGGGGGTGAACACTGAAGCTTTCTTT.

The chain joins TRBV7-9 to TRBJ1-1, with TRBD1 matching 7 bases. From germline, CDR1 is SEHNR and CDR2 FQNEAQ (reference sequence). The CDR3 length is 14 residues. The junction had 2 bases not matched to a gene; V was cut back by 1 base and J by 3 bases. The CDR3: CASSLDRGDTEAFF. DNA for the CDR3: TGTGCCAGCAGCTTAGACAGGGGCGACACTGAAGCTTTCTTT.

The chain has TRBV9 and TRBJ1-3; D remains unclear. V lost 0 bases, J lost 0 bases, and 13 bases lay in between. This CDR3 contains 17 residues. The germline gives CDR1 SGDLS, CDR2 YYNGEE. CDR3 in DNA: TGTGCCAGCAGCGTAGGAGGGTTTGGATACTCTGGAAACACCATATATTTT. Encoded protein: CASSVGGFGYSGNTIYF.

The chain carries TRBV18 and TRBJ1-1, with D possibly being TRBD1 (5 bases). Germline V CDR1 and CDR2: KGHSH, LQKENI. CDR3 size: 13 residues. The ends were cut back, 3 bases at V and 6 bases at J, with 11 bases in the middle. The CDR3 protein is CASSPRQSPEAFF. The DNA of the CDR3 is TGTGCCAGCTCACCCAGACAGTCCCCTGAAGCTTTCTTT.

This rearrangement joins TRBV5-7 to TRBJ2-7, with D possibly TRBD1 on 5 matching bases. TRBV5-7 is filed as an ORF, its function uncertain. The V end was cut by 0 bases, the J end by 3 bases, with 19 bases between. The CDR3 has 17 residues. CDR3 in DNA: TGTGCCAGCAGCTTGGAAAGAAAAGGGGCAGCCATCTACGAGCAGTACTTC. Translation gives CASSLERKGAAIYEQYF.

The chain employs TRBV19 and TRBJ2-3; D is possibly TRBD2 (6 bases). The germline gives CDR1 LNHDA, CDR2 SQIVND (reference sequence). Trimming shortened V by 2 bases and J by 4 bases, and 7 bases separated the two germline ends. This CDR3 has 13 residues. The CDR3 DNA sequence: TGTGCCAGTAGTATACCGGGGGCAGATACGCAGTATTTT. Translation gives CASSIPGADTQYF.

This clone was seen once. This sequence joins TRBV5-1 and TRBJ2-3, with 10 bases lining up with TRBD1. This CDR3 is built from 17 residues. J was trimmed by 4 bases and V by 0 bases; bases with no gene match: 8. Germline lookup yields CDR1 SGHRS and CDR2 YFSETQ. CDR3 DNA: TGCGCCAGCAGCTTGGCCACCGGGACAGGGGCCGCAGATACGCAGTATTTT. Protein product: CASSLATGTGAADTQYF.

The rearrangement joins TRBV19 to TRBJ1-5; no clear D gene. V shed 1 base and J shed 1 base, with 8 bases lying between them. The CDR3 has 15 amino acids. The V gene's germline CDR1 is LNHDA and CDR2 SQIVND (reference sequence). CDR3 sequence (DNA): TGTGCCAGTAGTATAGCGGGAAGGAGCAATCAGCCCCAGCATTTT. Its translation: CASSIAGRSNQPQHF. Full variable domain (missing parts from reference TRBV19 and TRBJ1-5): DGGITQSPKYLFRKEGQNVTLSCEQNLNHDAMYWYRQDPGQGLRLIYYSQIVNDFQKGDIAEGYSVSREKKESFPLTVTSAQKNPTAFYLCASSIAGRSNQPQHFGDGTRLSIL.

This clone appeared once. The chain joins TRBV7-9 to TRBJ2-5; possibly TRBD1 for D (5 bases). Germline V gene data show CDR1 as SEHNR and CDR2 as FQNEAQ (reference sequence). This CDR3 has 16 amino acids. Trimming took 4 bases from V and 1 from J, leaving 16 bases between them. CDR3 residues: CASSSPLGQVQETQYF. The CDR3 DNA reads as TGTGCCAGCAGCTCCCCCCTCGGACAAGTCCAAGAGACCCAGTACTTC.

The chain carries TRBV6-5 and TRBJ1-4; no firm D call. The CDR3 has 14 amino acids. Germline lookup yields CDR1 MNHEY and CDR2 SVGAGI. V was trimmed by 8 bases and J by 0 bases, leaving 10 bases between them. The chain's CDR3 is CASVHFATNEKLFF. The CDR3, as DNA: TGTGCCAGCGTTCACTTTGCAACTAATGAAAAACTGTTTTTT.

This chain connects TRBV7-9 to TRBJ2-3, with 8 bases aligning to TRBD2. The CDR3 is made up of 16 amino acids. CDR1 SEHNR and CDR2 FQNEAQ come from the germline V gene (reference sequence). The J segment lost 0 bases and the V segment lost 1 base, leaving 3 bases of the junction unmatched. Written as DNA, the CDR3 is TGTGCCAGCAGCTTAGGCGGGGGGTTGAGCACAGATACGCAGTATTTT. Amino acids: CASSLGGGLSTDTQYF.

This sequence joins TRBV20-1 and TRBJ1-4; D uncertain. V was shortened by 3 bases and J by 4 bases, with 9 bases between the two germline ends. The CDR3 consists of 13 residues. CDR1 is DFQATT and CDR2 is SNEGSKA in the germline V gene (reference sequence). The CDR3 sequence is CSASHRRNEKLFF. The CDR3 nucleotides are TGCAGTGCTAGTCACAGACGTAATGAAAAACTGTTTTTT.

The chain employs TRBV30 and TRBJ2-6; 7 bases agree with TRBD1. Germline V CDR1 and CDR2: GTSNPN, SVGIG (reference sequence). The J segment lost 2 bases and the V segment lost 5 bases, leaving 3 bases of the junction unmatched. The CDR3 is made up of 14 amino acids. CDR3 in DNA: TGTGCCTGGGTACAGGGGACTGGGGCCAACGTCCTGACTTTC. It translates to CAWVQGTGANVLTF.

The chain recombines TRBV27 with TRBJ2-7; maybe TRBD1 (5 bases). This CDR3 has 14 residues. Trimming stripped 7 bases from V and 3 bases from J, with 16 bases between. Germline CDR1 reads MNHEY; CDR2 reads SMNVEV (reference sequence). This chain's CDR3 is CASTLAQGSYEQYF. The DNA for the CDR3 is TGTGCCAGCACCTTGGCCCAGGGCAGCTACGAGCAGTACTTC.

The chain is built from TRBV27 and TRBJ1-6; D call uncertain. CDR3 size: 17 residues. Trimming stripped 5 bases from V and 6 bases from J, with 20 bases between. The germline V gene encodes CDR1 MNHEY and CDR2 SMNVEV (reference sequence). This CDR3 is CASSLRTLARFNSPLHF. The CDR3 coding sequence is TGTGCCAGCAGTCTACGGACTCTTGCCCGCTTTAATTCACCCCTCCACTTT.

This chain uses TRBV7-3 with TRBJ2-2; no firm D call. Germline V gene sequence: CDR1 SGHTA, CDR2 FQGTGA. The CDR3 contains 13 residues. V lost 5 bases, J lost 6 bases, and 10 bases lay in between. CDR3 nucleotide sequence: TGTGCCAGCAGCCGATCTTCGGCCGGGGAGCTGTTTTTT. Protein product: CASSRSSAGELFF.

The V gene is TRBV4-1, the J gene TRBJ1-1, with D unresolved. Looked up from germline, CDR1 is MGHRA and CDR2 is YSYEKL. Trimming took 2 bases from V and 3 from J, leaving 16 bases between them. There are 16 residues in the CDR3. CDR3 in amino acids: CASSQNVGEGYTEAFF. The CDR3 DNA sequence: TGCGCCAGCAGCCAAAACGTCGGTGAGGGATACACTGAAGCTTTCTTT.